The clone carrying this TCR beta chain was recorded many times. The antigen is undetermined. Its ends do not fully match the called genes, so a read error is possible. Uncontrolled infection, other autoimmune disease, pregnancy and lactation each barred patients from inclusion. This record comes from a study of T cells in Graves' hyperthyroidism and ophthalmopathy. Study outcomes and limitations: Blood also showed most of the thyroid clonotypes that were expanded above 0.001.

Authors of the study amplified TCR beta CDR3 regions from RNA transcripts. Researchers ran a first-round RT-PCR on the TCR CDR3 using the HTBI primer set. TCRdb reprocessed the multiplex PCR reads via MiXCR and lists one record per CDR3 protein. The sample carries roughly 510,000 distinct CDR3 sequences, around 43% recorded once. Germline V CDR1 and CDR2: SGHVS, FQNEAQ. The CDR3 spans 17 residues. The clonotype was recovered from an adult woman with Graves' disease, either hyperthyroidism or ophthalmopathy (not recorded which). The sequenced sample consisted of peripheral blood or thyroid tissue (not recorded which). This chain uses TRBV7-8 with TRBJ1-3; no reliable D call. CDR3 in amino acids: CASSLASPAGSGNTIYF. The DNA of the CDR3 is TGTGCCAGCAGCCTAGCTTCCCCGGCGGGCTCTGGAAACACCATATATTTT.